This is a list of T cell receptor beta chains from one sample in a study of graft-versus-host responses after intestinal transplantation. Sequenced by immunoSEQ multiplex PCR; TCRdb stores in-frame clones only, minus some. Among about 86,000 clones listed, around 89% were seen once. These receptors have no known antigen. Sequencing used unstimulated CD4+ T cells sorted from spleen or lymph node cells, obtained before transplant. The source is a human donor who was the organ donor for an intestinal transplant. Each CDR3 is given with its conserved first and last residue. D genes are given only for firm matches. For some rows the clone size is stated as once, few or many, or as a class when expanded; others skip it.

v_gene	abundance	d_gene	j_gene	CDR3aa	CDR3nt
TRBV6-5	once	TRBD2	TRBJ2-1	CASREREGYNEQFF	TGTGCCAGCAGGGAGCGGGAGGGATACAATGAGCAGTTCTTC
TRBV19	NA	TRBD1	TRBJ1-1	CASSPRGPDTEAFF	TGTGCCAGTAGTCCCAGGGGGCCCGACACTGAAGCTTTCTTT
TRBV29-1	NA	TRBD2	TRBJ2-4	CSAAGTSGKNIQYF	TGCAGCGCCGCCGGGACTAGCGGGAAAAACATTCAGTACTTC
TRBV5-1	few	NA	TRBJ2-3	CASSLGQPGDTQYF	TGCGCCAGCAGCTTAGGACAGCCCGGGGATACGCAGTATTTT
TRBV5-1	once	NA	TRBJ2-5	CASSFGQYQETQYF	TGCGCCAGCAGCTTTGGCCAGTACCAAGAGACCCAGTACTTC
TRBV7-2	NA	NA	TRBJ1-1	CASSPRTENTEAFF	TGTGCCAGCAGCCCCCGGACAGAGAACACTGAAGCTTTCTTT
TRBV4-3	NA	NA	TRBJ1-3	CASSQERGNTIYF	TGCGCCAGCAGCCAAGAACGGGGAAACACCATATATTTT
TRBV11-2	NA	NA	TRBJ2-1	CASSLDRAGFSYNEQFF	TGTGCCAGCAGCTTAGATCGGGCAGGGTTTTCCTACAATGAGCAGTTCTTC
TRBV5-1	NA	NA	TRBJ1-1	CASSSFLGGGPEAFF	TGCGCCAGCAGCTCCTTCTTGGGGGGGGGACCTGAAGCTTTCTTT
TRBV2	NA	TRBD2	TRBJ2-1	CASSLRTSGYNEQFF	TGTGCCAGCAGCCTAAGGACTAGCGGATACAATGAGCAGTTCTTC
TRBV5-1	NA	TRBD1	TRBJ2-7	CASSIDGTGGLEQYF	TGCGCCAGCAGCATAGACGGGACAGGGGGCCTCGAGCAGTACTTC
TRBV19	NA	NA	TRBJ1-2	CAAHRTGDFYGYTF	TGTGCCGCCCATCGAACAGGCGACTTCTATGGCTACACCTTC
TRBV7-3	NA	NA	TRBJ2-1	CASSLLSSNEQFF	TGTGCCAGCAGCTTATTGAGTAGCAATGAGCAGTTCTTC
TRBV11-3	NA	TRBD1	TRBJ1-1	CASSPGGQNTEAFF	TGTGCCAGCAGCCCAGGGGGCCAGAACACTGAAGCTTTCTTT
TRBV28	once	NA	TRBJ1-1	CASSFYANMNTEAFF	TGTGCCAGCAGTTTTTATGCGAATATGAACACTGAAGCTTTCTTT